The 21 T cell receptor beta chains presented below share a single source sample, sequenced in a study of blood T cells in healthy people across ages. Then a second PCR, running roughly 7 to 12 cycles, was carried out with a sample-barcoded 5' primer and a J-beta primer mix. From the 5' RACE reads, TCRdb called clonotypes with MiXCR, one entry per CDR3 protein. Among around 1,100,000 distinct CDR3 sequences, roughly two fifths were seen once, and the ten largest hold about 12%. Sequenced input: blood. Receptor source: a man between 18 and 29 years old in good health.

V is TRBV11-2 and J is TRBJ2-1, with a weak D call TRBD1 (5 bases). Germline V CDR1 and CDR2: SGHAT, FQNNGV. Deletions cut 4 bases from V and 1 base from J, with 17 bases between. This CDR3 has 17 residues. The CDR3 coding sequence is TGTGCCAGCAGCTCCCTAGGGGCGGCTGAGTCCTACAATGAGCAGTTCTTC. Its protein is CASSSLGAAESYNEQFF.

This rearrangement joins TRBV9 to TRBJ2-3; TRBD1 or TRBD2 may be the D gene (5 bases each). The V end was cut by 3 bases, the J end by 1 base, with 15 bases between. The CDR3 runs to 16 residues. Germline CDR1 reads SGDLS; CDR2 reads YYNGEE. CDR3 sequence reads: CASSAGHSRGTDTQYF. In nucleotides, the CDR3 is TGTGCCAGCAGCGCTGGACACTCGAGGGGCACAGATACGCAGTATTTT.

Comment on this clonotype: The junction differs from germline at one of its ends, possibly a read error. The chain recombines TRBV20-1 with TRBJ1-2, with 7 positions matching TRBD1. Germline V CDR1 and CDR2: DFQATT, SNEGSKA (reference sequence). The CDR3 extends over 15 amino acids. CDR3 loop: CSARDSTGVSDGSTF. In DNA form, the CDR3 reads TGCAGTGCTAGAGACTCCACAGGGGTTAGTGATGGCTCCACCTTC.

This clonotype was seen a few times. This sequence joins TRBV20-1 and TRBJ2-5; no clear D gene. The tail of the sequence fits TRBJ2-7 better, so the J call may be wrong. This CDR3 is built from 14 residues. Germline values: CDR1 DFQATT, CDR2 SNEGSKA (reference sequence). CDR3 loop: CSAPNSNYDDEQYF. CDR3 in DNA: TGCAGTGCTCCCAACTCCAACTATGACGACGAGCAGTACTTC.

The sample holds many counts of this clonotype. The J gene is TRBJ1-2, the V gene TRBV4-3; possibly TRBD1 for D (5 bases). V was shortened by 0 bases and J by 2 bases, with 10 bases between the two germline ends. The germline V gene has CDR1 LGHNA and CDR2 YSLEER. The CDR3 has 15 residues. The CDR3 nucleotides are TGCGCCAGCAGCCAAGATGGGCAGGGAAACTATGGCTACACCTTC. Protein: CASSQDGQGNYGYTF.

V usage is TRBV27 and J usage is TRBJ2-3; TRBD2 aligns across 8 bases. Unmatched junction bases numbered 12, after V lost 2 bases and J lost 8 bases. Germline lookup yields CDR1 MNHEY and CDR2 SMNVEV (reference sequence). The CDR3 is 16 amino acids. The CDR3 reads CASSLNAAGGGGTQYF. DNA for the CDR3: TGTGCCAGCAGTTTAAACGCGGCGGGGGGCGGAGGTACGCAGTATTTT.

A word on this clonotype: The conserved closing phenylalanine or tryptophan is absent in this CDR3, likely reflecting a read error. The chain employs TRBV3-1 and TRBJ2-1, with 8 positions matching TRBD1. The CDR3 spans 15 residues. CDR1 LGHDT and CDR2 YNNKEL come from the germline V gene (reference sequence). The V segment lost 6 bases and the J segment 8 bases; nucleotides outside the gene matches: 12. The CDR3, as DNA: TGTGCCAGCAGTCGGATGGACAGGGTTACTGATGAGCAGTTCGTC. Translation gives CASSRMDRVTDEQFV.

The chain links TRBV27 to TRBJ1-4, with a weak D call TRBD1 (5 bases). V lost 7 bases and J 2 bases, leaving 11 bases between the germline ends. This CDR3 is 14 amino acids long. Germline assignment: CDR1 MNHEY and CDR2 SMNVEV (reference sequence). This chain's CDR3 is CASKGDPTNEKLFF. CDR3 in DNA: TGTGCCAGCAAAGGGGACCCGACTAATGAAAAACTGTTTTTT.

This clonotype was detected many times. The chain combines TRBV4-3 with TRBJ2-1, with 8 bases lining up with TRBD2. The germline CDR1 and CDR2 sequences are LGHNA and YSLEER. The trim removed 0 bases at V and 7 bases at J, leaving 11 bases unmatched. The CDR3 totals 17 residues. The chain's CDR3 is CASSQDWLAGPRNEQFF. The CDR3 DNA is TGCGCCAGCAGCCAAGATTGGCTAGCGGGCCCCCGGAATGAGCAGTTCTTC.

This clonotype showed up just a few times. V gene TRBV6-5 combines with J gene TRBJ1-2; unclear D gene. CDR3 length equals 14 residues. Deletions cut 5 bases from V and 0 bases from J, with 10 bases between. The V gene's germline CDR1 is MNHEY and CDR2 SVGAGI. As DNA, the CDR3 is TGTGCCAGCAGTAACACACTACCTAACTATGGCTACACCTTC. It yields the protein CASSNTLPNYGYTF.

This clonotype was detected a few times. The CDR3 DNA is TGTGCCAGCAGTTTTAGGCCCGGACGCGAGACCCAGTACTTC. This codes for CASSFRPGRETQYF. The rearrangement joins TRBV27 to TRBJ2-5, with D hard to call. CDR3 length: 14 amino acids. The germline V gene has CDR1 MNHEY and CDR2 SMNVEV (reference sequence). The V gene lost 3 bases and the J gene lost 5 bases, with 13 bases spanning the gap.

The V and J genes are TRBV6-5 and TRBJ2-3, with 8 bases fitting TRBD2. The germline V gene encodes CDR1 MNHEY and CDR2 SVGAGI. This CDR3 is 14 amino acids long. The J segment lost 4 bases and the V segment lost 2 bases, leaving 2 bases of the junction unmatched. The DNA of the CDR3 is TGTGCCAGCAGTTACGAACTAGCGGCAGATACGCAGTATTTT. Encoded protein: CASSYELAADTQYF.

This sequence joins TRBV28 and TRBJ2-1; possible D gene TRBD1, 6 bases. The CDR3 is 14 amino acids. The V end lost 8 bases, the J end lost 0 bases, and 11 bases lay between the germline ends. Looked up from germline, CDR1 is MDHEN and CDR2 is SYDVKM. As DNA, the CDR3 is TGTGCCAGCCTTGACAGGAGCTCCTACAATGAGCAGTTCTTC. Its translation is CASLDRSSYNEQFF.

The CDR3 DNA sequence: TGTGCCAGCAGCCGAAGGTTTGACAGGGGGCGCGCAGATACGCAGTATTTT. Translated, it gives CASSRRFDRGRADTQYF. The chain joins TRBV3-1 to TRBJ2-3, with TRBD1 matching over 10 bases. The CDR3 contains 17 residues. The J segment lost 4 bases and the V segment lost 4 bases, leaving 11 bases of the junction unmatched. Germline CDR1 reads LGHDT; CDR2 reads YNNKEL (reference sequence).

The chain joins TRBV4-1 to TRBJ1-4, with 8 bases aligning to TRBD1. The CDR3 has 16 amino acids. Looked up from germline, CDR1 is MGHRA and CDR2 is YSYEKL. V dropped 7 bases and J dropped 0; count of bases not matched to a gene: 7. For the CDR3, the DNA is TGCGCCAGCAAAAGACAGGGGTCGACAACTAATGAAAAACTGTTTTTT. This gives the protein CASKRQGSTTNEKLFF.

The chain joins TRBV4-1 to TRBJ1-1, with D unresolved. Trimming removed 0 bases from V and 0 bases from J, with 11 bases in between. The CDR3 sequence is 16 residues long. CDR1 MGHRA and CDR2 YSYEKL come from the germline V gene. The CDR3 DNA reads as TGCGCCAGCAGCCAAGAGCCCCTTAAGGTGAACACTGAAGCTTTCTTT. The encoded protein is CASSQEPLKVNTEAFF.

A few counts support this clonotype. The chain carries TRBV4-2 and TRBJ1-2; TRBD1 is a possible D gene (5 bases). V lost 1 base, J lost 8 bases, and 11 bases lay in between. CDR3 length: 13 residues. Germline V lookup: CDR1 LGHNA, CDR2 YNFKEQ. This chain's CDR3 is CASSQVLGVGYTF. The CDR3, as DNA: TGTGCCAGCAGCCAAGTCCTAGGGGTAGGCTACACCTTC.

This chain connects TRBV12-3 or TRBV12-4 to TRBJ2-7, with TRBD2 matching 8 bases. V lost 3 bases, J lost 5 bases, and 12 bases stayed unmatched. CDR3 length equals 16 residues. The CDR3 bases are TGTGCCAGCAGTTTTTTTCGGAAAAGCGGGGGCCACGAGCAGTACTTC. Translation gives CASSFFRKSGGHEQYF.

Details on this clonotype: With a much larger clone just one base away, this may be a read error. J is TRBJ2-7 and V is TRBV28; D unresolved. TRBJ2-5 matches the DNA end more closely, so the J call is doubtful. The germline CDR1 and CDR2 sequences are MDHEN and SYDVKM. The CDR3 contains 18 residues. The CDR3 protein is CASSLVGQRHDDRETQYF. The DNA of the CDR3 is TGTGCCAGCAGTTTGGTTGGGCAGAGACACGATGATAGAGAGACCCAGTACTTC.

The chain is built from TRBV5-1 and TRBJ1-1; D is ambiguous. In germline, CDR1 is SGHRS, CDR2 YFSETQ. This CDR3 contains 12 residues. The V end lost 0 bases, the J end lost 8 bases, and 8 bases lay between the germline ends. CDR3: CASSLEGSEAFF. The CDR3 bases are TGCGCCAGCAGCTTGGAAGGCAGCGAAGCTTTCTTT.

The V call is TRBV7-2, the J call TRBJ2-7; the match to TRBD2 covers 12 bases. Germline CDR1 and CDR2: SGHTA and FQGNSA. The CDR3 has 19 amino acids. V lost 5 bases to trimming and J lost 7 bases; unmatched junction nucleotides: 21. CDR3 residues: CASSLTSGGYKSSYNEQYF. The CDR3 region has the DNA TGTGCCAGCAGCCTAACTAGCGGGGGGTATAAAAGCTCCTACAATGAGCAGTACTTC.